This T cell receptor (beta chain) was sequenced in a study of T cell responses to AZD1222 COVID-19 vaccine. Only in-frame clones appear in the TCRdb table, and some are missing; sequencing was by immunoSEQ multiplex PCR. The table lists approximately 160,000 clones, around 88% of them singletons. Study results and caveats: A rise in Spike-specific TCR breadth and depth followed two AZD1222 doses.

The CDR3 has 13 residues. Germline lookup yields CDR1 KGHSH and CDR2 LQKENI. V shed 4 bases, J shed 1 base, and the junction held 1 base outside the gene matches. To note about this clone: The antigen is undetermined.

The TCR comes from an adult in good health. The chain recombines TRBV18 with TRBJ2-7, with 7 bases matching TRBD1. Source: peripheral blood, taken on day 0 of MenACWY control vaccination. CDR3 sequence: CASSLGQSYEQYF. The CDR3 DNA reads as TGTGCCAGCTCACTGGGACAGTCCTACGAGCAGTACTTC.